The next 15 T cell receptor beta chains were all read from a single sample in a study of T cell clonality in common variable immunodeficiency. Sequenced by immunoSEQ multiplex PCR; TCRdb stores in-frame clones only, minus some. Altogether tens of thousands of clones were found in the sample, and no singletons occur. Study-level points and caveats: Reportedly, TCR beta sequences from common variable immunodeficiency showed fewer deletions and N-nucleotide insertions.

These receptors have no identified antigens. Sequencing used peripheral blood mononuclear cells. All receptors derive from a human donor with common variable immunodeficiency.

To note about this clone: The read ends 3 residues before the CDR3 terminus; that terminus is restored from the germline J gene. This rearrangement joins TRBV13 to TRBJ2-5; possible D gene TRBD1, 5 bases. The CDR3 length is 15 residues. Germline loops: CDR1 PRHDT, CDR2 FYEKMQ (reference sequence). Between the trimmed V and J ends, which lost 3 bases and 2 bases, there was a span of 13 bases. This CDR3 reads CASSLRQGTQETQYF. CDR3 DNA, as far as it was read: TGTGCCAGCAGCTTGAGGCAGGGAACACAAGAGACC.

As to this clone: The read comes to an end 3 residues before the CDR3 does, leaving the germline J gene to fill in the end. V is TRBV7-6 and J is TRBJ1-2, with a possible D match to TRBD1 (5 bases). This CDR3 is built from 13 residues. Germline assignment: CDR1 SGHVS and CDR2 FNYEAQ. V gave up 1 base and J gave up 5 bases, with 8 bases separating them. CDR3 DNA (partial): TGTGCCAGCAGCTTAGAAGGGGAGTATGGC. Translation gives CASSLEGEYG. The CDR3 as a whole reads CASSLEGEYGYTF.

On this clone: The read falls 3 residues short of the CDR3 end, and the missing part is taken from the germline J gene. The gene calls are TRBV18 and TRBJ2-2, with D uncertain. The germline V gene has CDR1 KGHSH and CDR2 LQKENI. Trimming removed 4 bases at V and 1 base at J, with 4 bases between. CDR3 length: 13 residues. The CDR3 region is CASSRKNTGELFF. The CDR3 DNA, read in part, is TGTGCCAGCTCACGTAAGAACACCGGGGAG. The full variable domain, with the rest looked up from reference TRBV18 and TRBJ2-2, is NAGVMQNPRHLVRRRGQEARLRCSPMKGHSHVYWYRQLPEEGLKFMVYLQKENIIDESGMPKERFSAEFPKEGPSILRIQQVVRGDSAAYFCASSRKNTGELFFGEGSRLTVL.

This clone was detected a few times. The observed sequence ends 3 residues before the CDR3 terminus, with the missing tail filled in from the germline J gene. The chain uses TRBV2 and TRBJ2-5; D is unclear. The germline V gene has CDR1 SNHLY and CDR2 FYNNEI. V was shortened by 4 bases and J by 5 bases, with 17 bases between the two germline ends. The CDR3 is 15 amino acids. The covered CDR3 bases are TGTGCCAGCAGTGTTGATGGATTCAACGGGGAGACC. Its translation is CASSVDGFNGET. The entire CDR3 protein reads CASSVDGFNGETQYF. The full variable domain, with the rest looked up from reference TRBV2 and TRBJ2-5, is EPEVTQTPSHQVTQMGQEVILRCVPISNHLYFYWYRQILGQKVEFLVSFYNNEISEKSEIFDDQFSVERPDGSNFTLKIRSTKLEDSAMYFCASSVDGFNGETQYFGPGTRLLVL.

This clone has only a few counts. The CDR3 end lies 3 residues beyond the end of the read and is filled in from the germline J gene. The chain uses TRBV5-4 and TRBJ1-6; D gene unclear. V was shortened by 4 bases and J by 7 bases, with 12 bases between the two germline ends. This CDR3 has 14 residues. CDR1 and CDR2 from the germline V gene are SGHNT and YYREEE (reference sequence). CDR3 DNA (partial): TGTGCCAGCAGCCGCCCTAATCCGAATTCACCC. Translating it yields CASSRPNPNSP. The entire CDR3 reads CASSRPNPNSPLHF.

This clone was recorded a few times. The read gets to within 3 residues of the CDR3 end, and the germline J gene fills in the rest. The chain has TRBV11-2 and TRBJ1-2; D perhaps matches TRBD1 (5 bases). The CDR3 totals 13 residues. V was trimmed by 3 bases and J by 7 bases, leaving 12 bases between them. From germline, CDR1 is SGHAT and CDR2 FQNNGV. Partial CDR3 DNA: TGTGCCAGCAGCTTCCAGGGTTCTCGTGGC. It translates to CASSFQGSRG. The whole CDR3 sequence reads CASSFQGSRGYTF.

This clone came up many times. The read is 3 residues too short to cover the CDR3 end, so that end is filled in from the germline J gene. This sequence joins TRBV2 and TRBJ2-2, with 9 bases identical to TRBD2. CDR3 length: 15 residues. Trimming cost V 6 bases and J 1 base; bases outside gene matches: 3. Germline CDR1 and CDR2: SNHLY and FYNNEI. Partial CDR3 DNA: TGTGCCAGCAGCCTAGCGGGGAAGAACACCGGGGAG. It codes for CASSLAGKNTGE. From start to end, the CDR3 is CASSLAGKNTGELFF.

A remark on this clone: The CDR3 goes on 3 residues after the read ends, and that part is filled in from the germline J gene. The rearrangement uses TRBV19 and TRBJ2-1; 7 nucleotides align to TRBD1. This CDR3 is built from 16 residues. V dropped 3 bases and J dropped 4; count of bases not matched to a gene: 9. The germline V gene encodes CDR1 LNHDA and CDR2 SQIVND (reference sequence). The covered CDR3 bases are TGTGCCAGTAGTATCGCGACAGGGTATGGATACAATGAG. Translating gives CASSIATGYGYNE. The whole CDR3 region reads CASSIATGYGYNEQFF.

With regard to this clone: The CDR3 is cut off 3 residues early in the read; its end comes from the germline J gene. This chain links TRBV6-2 or TRBV6-3 with TRBJ2-7; D perhaps matches TRBD1 (6 bases). The V and J ends lost 6 bases and 6 bases respectively, with 15 bases between them. The CDR3 is made up of 13 amino acids. CDR1 MNHEY and CDR2 SVGEGT come from the germline V gene. CDR3 amino acids: CASRQQGGGEQYF. Incomplete CDR3 DNA: TGTGCCAGCAGGCAACAGGGTGGTGGCGAG.

This clone was seen a few times. The sequenced fragment ends 3 residues before the CDR3 boundary, so the rest is inferred from the germline J gene. The rearrangement joins TRBV7-6 to TRBJ1-6, with TRBD1 matching over 7 bases. Germline CDR1 is SGHVS and CDR2 is FNYEAQ. Germline trimming cut 5 bases from V and 9 bases from J; bases unmatched to any gene: 7. The CDR3 has 14 residues. Incomplete CDR3 DNA: TGTGCCAGCAGCCCCGAAACAGGGGTTTCACCC. Its translation is CASSPETGVSP. The whole CDR3 is CASSPETGVSPLHF.

Notes on this clone: Sequencing ends 3 residues short of the CDR3 end; the germline J gene provides the rest. The rearrangement links TRBV18 to TRBJ2-1; 14 nucleotides align to TRBD2. V shed 4 bases, J shed 5 bases, and the junction held 7 bases outside the gene matches. CDR3 length: 17 residues. Per the germline V gene, CDR1 is KGHSH and CDR2 is LQKENI. The CDR3 region is CASSLGGTSGGHNEQFF. The CDR3 bases that were read are TGTGCCAGCTCACTAGGAGGGACTAGCGGGGGCCACAATGAG.

Comments on this clone: The read gets to within 3 residues of the CDR3 end, and the germline J gene fills in the rest. The chain recombines TRBV7-6 with TRBJ1-5; D unclear. The ends were cut back, 1 base at V and 4 bases at J, with 14 bases in the middle. Germline CDR1 reads SGHVS; CDR2 reads FNYEAQ. This CDR3 region has 16 residues. Incomplete CDR3 DNA: TGTGCCAGCAGCTTAGAGTCGTCAGGTACTAATCAGCCC. This codes for CASSLESSGTNQP. The complete CDR3 reads CASSLESSGTNQPQHF.

This clone was picked up a small number of times. The read ends 3 residues shy of where the CDR3 ends; the end is completed using the germline J gene. The chain recombines TRBV19 with TRBJ1-5, with TRBD1 as a possible D gene (6 bases). The V end lost 2 bases, the J end lost 0 bases, and 11 bases lay between the germline ends. This CDR3 contains 16 residues. Germline V CDR1 and CDR2: LNHDA, SQIVND (reference sequence). This CDR3 is CASSILTGNSNQPQHF. The covered CDR3 bases are TGTGCCAGTAGTATACTAACAGGGAATAGCAATCAGCCC.

In regard to this clone: The read falls 3 residues short of the CDR3 end, and the missing part is taken from the germline J gene. This rearrangement joins TRBV7-9 to TRBJ2-2, with D maybe TRBD2 (6 bases). CDR1 and CDR2 (germline): SEHNR, FQNEAQ (reference sequence). The CDR3 extends over 15 amino acids. V gave up 11 bases and J gave up 0 bases, with 16 bases separating them. The CDR3 loop is CAHGGRYANTGELFF. CDR3 DNA (partial): TGTGCCCACGGGGGACGTTACGCGAACACCGGGGAG.

This clone was picked up a small number of times. The CDR3 extends 3 residues past the end of the read, so its final part is completed from the germline J gene. The chain joins TRBV7-6 to TRBJ1-1; no clear D gene. Trimming removed 1 base from V and 5 bases from J, with 8 bases in between. The CDR3 totals 13 residues. Per the germline V gene, CDR1 is SGHVS and CDR2 is FNYEAQ. CDR3 DNA (partial): TGTGCCAGCAGCTTAGGAGGGCTGACTGAA. It specifies CASSLGGLTE. The complete CDR3 protein is CASSLGGLTEAFF.